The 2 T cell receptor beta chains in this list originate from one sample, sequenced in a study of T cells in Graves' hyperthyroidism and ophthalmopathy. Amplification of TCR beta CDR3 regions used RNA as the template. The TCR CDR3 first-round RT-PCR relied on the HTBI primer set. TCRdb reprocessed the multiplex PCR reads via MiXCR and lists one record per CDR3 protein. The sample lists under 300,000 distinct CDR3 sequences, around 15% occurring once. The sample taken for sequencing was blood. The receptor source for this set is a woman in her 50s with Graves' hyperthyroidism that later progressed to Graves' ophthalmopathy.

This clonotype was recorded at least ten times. CDR3 DNA: TGTGCCAGCTCACTCCCGGGACGGGAACACTATGGCTACACCTTC. Residues: CASSLPGREHYGYTF. The rearrangement joins TRBV18 to TRBJ1-2, with D maybe TRBD1 (5 bases). CDR3 length: 15 residues. From germline, CDR1 is KGHSH and CDR2 LQKENI. Trimming removed 4 bases from V and 3 bases from J, with 15 bases in between.

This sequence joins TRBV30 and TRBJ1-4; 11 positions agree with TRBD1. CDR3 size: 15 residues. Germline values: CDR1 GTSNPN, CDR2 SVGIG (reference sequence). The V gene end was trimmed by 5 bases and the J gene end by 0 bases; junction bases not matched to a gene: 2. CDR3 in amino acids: CAWVGQGATNEKLFF. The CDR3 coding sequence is TGTGCCTGGGTGGGACAGGGGGCAACTAATGAAAAACTGTTTTTT.